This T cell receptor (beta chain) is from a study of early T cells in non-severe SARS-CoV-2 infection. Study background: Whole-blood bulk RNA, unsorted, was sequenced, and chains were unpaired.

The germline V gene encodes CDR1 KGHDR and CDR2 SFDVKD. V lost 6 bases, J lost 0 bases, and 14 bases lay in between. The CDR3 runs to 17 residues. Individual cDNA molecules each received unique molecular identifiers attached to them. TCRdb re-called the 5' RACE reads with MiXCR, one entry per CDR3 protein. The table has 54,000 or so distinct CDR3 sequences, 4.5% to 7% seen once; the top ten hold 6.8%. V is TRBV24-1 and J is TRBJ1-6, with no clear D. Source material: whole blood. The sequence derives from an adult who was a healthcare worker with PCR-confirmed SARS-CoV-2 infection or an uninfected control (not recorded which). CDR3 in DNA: TGTGCCACCAGTTCGCCAGGACCGAGCTCCTATAATTCACCCCTCCACTTT. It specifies CATSSPGPSSYNSPLHF.